Following are 2 T cell receptor beta chains from one sample sequenced in a study of control samples from healthy donors and cancer patients. The assay was immunoSEQ multiplex PCR, and TCRdb's table has in-frame clones only and misses some. The data show 170,000 or so clones, with around 90% seen just once and 1.4% held by the top ten. The sample taken for sequencing was blood. The receptors were gathered from a woman between 50 and 59 years old in good health.

The chain links TRBV6-6 to TRBJ1-1; the D is unclear. V lost 4 bases and J lost 5, with 8 bases in between. Germline V gene sequence: CDR1 MNHNY, CDR2 SVGAGI (reference sequence). CDR3 length: 12 residues. The CDR3 bases are TGTGCCAGCAGTTTGAGAAGGACTGAAGCTTTCTTT. This encodes CASSLRRTEAFF.

This clone came up a few times. In nucleotides, the CDR3 is TGTGCCAGCAGCAAAGGACCGGGAGACAGACAGACCAAGCCCCAGCATTTT. Translated, it gives CASSKGPGDRQTKPQHF. The V gene is TRBV21-1, the J gene TRBJ1-5. TRBV21-1 is given as a pseudogene. There are 17 residues in the CDR3.